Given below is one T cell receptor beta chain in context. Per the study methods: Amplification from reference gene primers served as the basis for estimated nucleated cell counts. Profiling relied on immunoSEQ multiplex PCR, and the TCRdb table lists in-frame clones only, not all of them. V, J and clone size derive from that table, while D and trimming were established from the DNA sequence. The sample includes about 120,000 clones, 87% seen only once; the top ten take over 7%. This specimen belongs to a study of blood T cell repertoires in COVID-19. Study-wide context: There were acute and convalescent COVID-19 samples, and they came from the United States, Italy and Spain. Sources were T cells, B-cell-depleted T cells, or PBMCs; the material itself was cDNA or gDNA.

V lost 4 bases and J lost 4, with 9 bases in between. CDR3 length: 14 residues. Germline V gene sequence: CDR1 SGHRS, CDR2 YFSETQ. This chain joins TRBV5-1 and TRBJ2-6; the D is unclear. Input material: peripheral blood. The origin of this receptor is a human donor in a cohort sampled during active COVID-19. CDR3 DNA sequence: TGCGCCAGCAGCCCCTCTAGGGGGGCCAACGTCCTGACTTTC. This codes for CASSPSRGANVLTF.